One T cell receptor beta chain is described in this entry. CDR3 length: 14 amino acids. V was clipped by 1 base and J by 2 bases, with 7 bases between them. The germline gives CDR1 SGHTA, CDR2 FQGNSA. The data were obtained in a study of CD8+ T cells in alopecia areata. Reverse transcription of extracted RNA yielded cDNA, which provided the sequencing template. Repertoires were generated with immunoSEQ multiplex PCR, while TCRdb's copy carries only in-frame clones and drops some. The sample lists about 82,000 clones; roughly 51% were seen once. J is TRBJ2-3 and V is TRBV7-2; D remains ambiguous. The sample comprised NKG2D-high CD8+ T cells sorted from blood. This receptor was taken from a human donor with alopecia areata. The CDR3 sequence: CASSLERPTDTQYF. CDR3 DNA sequence: TGTGCCAGCAGCTTAGAGAGGCCCACAGATACGCAGTATTTT.